This TCR beta chain is from a study of OX40 agonist ivuxolimab in advanced cancers. V was shortened by 2 bases and J by 0 bases, with 11 bases between the two germline ends. The CDR3 contains 15 residues. CDR1 is SGHTA and CDR2 is FQGNSA in the germline V gene. About this clone itself: The same CDR3 arises from other DNA sequences in this sample as well.

The table came from immunoSEQ multiplex PCR; TCRdb's copy has only in-frame clones and leaves some out. The profile covers 65,000 to 85,000 clones, with approximately 86% appearing a single time and more than 2% taken by the ten largest. This material consisted of CD4+ or CD8+ T cells sorted from blood, taken in a trial of the OX40 agonist ivuxolimab. The genes are TRBV7-2 and TRBJ2-7; tentatively, D is TRBD1 (6 bases). The receptor was isolated from an adult with an advanced solid tumor such as melanoma, head and neck, liver or kidney cancer. The CDR3 loop is CASSLSDRSSYEQYF. The CDR3 nucleotides are TGTGCCAGCAGCTTAAGTGACAGGAGCTCCTACGAGCAGTACTTC.